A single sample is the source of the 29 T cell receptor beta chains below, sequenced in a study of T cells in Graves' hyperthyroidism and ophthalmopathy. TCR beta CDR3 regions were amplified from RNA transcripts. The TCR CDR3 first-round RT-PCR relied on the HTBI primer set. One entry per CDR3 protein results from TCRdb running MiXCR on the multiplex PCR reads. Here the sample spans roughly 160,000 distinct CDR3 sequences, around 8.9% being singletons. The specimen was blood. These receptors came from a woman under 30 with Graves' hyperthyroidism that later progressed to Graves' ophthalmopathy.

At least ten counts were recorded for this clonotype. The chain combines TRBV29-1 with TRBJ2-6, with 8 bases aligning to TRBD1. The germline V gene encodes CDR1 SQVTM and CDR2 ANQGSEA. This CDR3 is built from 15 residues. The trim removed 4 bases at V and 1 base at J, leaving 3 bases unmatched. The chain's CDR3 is CSVGQGASGANVLTF. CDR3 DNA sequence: TGCAGCGTTGGCCAGGGGGCGTCTGGGGCCAACGTCCTGACTTTC.

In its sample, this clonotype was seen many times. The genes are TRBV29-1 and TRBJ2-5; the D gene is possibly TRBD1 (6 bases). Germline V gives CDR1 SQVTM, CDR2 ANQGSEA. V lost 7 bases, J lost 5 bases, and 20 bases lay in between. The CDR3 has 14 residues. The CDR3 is CSGNKQGSQETQYF. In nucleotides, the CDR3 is TGCAGCGGAAATAAACAGGGTTCCCAGGAGACCCAGTACTTC. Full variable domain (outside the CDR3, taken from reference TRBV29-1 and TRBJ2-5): SAVISQKPSRDICQRGTSLTIQCQVDSQVTMMFWYRQQPGQSLTLIATANQGSEATYESGFVIDKFPISRPNLTFSTLTVSNMSPEDSSIYLCSGNKQGSQETQYFGPGTRLLVL.

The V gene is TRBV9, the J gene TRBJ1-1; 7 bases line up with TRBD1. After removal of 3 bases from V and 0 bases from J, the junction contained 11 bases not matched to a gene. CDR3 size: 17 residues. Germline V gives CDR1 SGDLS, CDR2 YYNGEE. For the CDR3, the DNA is TGTGCCAGCAGCGCGACAGGGTCGGTTTCCTTGAACACTGAAGCTTTCTTT. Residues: CASSATGSVSLNTEAFF. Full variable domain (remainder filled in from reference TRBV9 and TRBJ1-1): DSGVTQTPKHLITATGQRVTLRCSPRSGDLSVYWYQQSLDQGLQFLIQYYNGEERAKGNILERFSAQQFPDLHSELNLSSLELGDSALYFCASSATGSVSLNTEAFFGQGTRLTVV.

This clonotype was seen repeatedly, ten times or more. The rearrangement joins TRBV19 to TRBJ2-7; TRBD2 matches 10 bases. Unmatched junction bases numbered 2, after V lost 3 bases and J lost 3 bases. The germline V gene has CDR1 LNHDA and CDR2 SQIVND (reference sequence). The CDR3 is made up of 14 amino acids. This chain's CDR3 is CASSILAGDYEQYF. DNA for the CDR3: TGTGCCAGTAGTATCCTAGCGGGAGACTACGAGCAGTACTTC.

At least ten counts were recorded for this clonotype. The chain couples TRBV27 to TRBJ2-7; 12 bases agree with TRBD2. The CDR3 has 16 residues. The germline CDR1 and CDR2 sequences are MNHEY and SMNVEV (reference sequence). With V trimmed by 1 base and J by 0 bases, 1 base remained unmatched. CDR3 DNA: TGTGCCAGCAGTTTATGGACTAGCGGGATCTCCTACGAGCAGTACTTC. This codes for CASSLWTSGISYEQYF.

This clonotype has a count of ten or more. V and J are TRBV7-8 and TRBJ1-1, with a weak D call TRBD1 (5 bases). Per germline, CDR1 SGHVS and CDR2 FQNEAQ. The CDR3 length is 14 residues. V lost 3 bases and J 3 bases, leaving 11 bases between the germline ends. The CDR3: CASSLGGMDTEAFF. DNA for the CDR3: TGTGCCAGCAGCTTGGGGGGGATGGACACTGAAGCTTTCTTT.

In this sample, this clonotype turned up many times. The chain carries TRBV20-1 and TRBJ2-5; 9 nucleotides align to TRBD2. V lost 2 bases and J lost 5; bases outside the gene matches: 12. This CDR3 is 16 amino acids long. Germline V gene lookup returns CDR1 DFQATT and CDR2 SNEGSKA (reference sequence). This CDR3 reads CSARRVAGAGEETQYF. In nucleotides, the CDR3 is TGCAGTGCTAGAAGGGTAGCGGGGGCCGGGGAGGAGACCCAGTACTTC.

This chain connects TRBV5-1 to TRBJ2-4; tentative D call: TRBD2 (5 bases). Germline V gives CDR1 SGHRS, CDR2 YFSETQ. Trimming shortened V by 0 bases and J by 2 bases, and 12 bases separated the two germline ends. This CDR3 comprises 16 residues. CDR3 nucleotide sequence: TGCGCCAGCAGCTTGGCCCCTTTAGCGACCAAAAACATTCAGTACTTC. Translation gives CASSLAPLATKNIQYF.

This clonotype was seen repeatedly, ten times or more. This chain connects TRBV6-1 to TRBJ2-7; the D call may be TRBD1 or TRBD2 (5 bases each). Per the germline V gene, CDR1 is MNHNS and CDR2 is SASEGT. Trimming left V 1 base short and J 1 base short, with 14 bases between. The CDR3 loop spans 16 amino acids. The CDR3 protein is CASSEESGQGSYEQYF. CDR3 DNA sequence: TGTGCCAGCAGTGAAGAGTCGGGGCAGGGTTCCTACGAGCAGTACTTC.

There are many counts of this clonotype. The DNA of the CDR3 is TGCGCCAGCAGCTTGGTGCCGGGGGCGCTCTACAATGAGCAGTTCTTC. Amino acid sequence: CASSLVPGALYNEQFF. The chain combines TRBV5-1 with TRBJ2-1; D assignment may be TRBD1 or TRBD2 (6 bases each). The length of the CDR3 is 16 residues. Germline V gives CDR1 SGHRS, CDR2 YFSETQ. Trimming stripped 0 bases from V and 3 bases from J, with 13 bases between. The full variable domain, its missing parts supplied by reference TRBV5-1 and TRBJ2-1, is KAGVTQTPRYLIKTRGQQVTLSCSPISGHRSVSWYQQTPGQGLQFLFEYFSETQRNKGNFPGRFSGRQFSNSRSEMNVSTLELGDSALYLCASSLVPGALYNEQFFGPGTRLTVL.

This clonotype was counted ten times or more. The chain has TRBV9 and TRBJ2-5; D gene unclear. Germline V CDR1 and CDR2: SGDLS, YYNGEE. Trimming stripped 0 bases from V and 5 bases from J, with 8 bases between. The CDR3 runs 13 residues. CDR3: CASSVGSEETQYF. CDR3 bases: TGTGCCAGCAGCGTAGGGAGCGAGGAGACCCAGTACTTC.

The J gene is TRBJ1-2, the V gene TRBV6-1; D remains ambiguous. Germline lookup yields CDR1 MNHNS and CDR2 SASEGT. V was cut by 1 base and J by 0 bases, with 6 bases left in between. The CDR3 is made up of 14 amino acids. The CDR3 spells CASSEGPANYGYTF. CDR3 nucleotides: TGTGCCAGCAGTGAAGGTCCAGCTAACTATGGCTACACCTTC.

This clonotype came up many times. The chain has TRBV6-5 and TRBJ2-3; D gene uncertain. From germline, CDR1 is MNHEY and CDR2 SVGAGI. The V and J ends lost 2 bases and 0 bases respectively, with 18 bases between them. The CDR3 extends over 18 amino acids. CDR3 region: CASSYRANPTPSTDTQYF. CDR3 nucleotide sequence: TGTGCCAGCAGTTACAGGGCTAACCCCACCCCTAGCACAGATACGCAGTATTTT.

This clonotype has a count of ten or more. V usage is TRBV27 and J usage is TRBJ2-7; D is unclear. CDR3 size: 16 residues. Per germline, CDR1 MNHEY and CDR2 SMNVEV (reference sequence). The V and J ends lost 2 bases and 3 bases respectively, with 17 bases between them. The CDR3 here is CASSLKGMHAHYEQYF. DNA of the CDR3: TGTGCCAGCAGTTTAAAGGGCATGCATGCCCACTACGAGCAGTACTTC.

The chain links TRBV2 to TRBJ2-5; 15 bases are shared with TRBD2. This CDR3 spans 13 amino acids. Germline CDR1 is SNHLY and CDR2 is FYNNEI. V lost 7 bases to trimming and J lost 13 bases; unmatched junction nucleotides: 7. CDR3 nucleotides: TGTGCCAGCACCTTAGGGACTAGCGGGGGGTCGTACTTC. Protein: CASTLGTSGGSYF. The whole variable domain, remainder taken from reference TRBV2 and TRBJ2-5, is EPEVTQTPSHQVTQMGQEVILRCVPISNHLYFYWYRQILGQKVEFLVSFYNNEISEKSEIFDDQFSVERPDGSNFTLKIRSTKLEDSAMYFCASTLGTSGGSYFGPGTRLLVL.

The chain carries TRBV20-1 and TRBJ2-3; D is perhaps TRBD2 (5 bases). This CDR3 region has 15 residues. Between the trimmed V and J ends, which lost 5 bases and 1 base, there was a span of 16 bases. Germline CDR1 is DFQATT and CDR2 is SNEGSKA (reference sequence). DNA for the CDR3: TGCAGTGCTGACGGCTCCGAGGAGGGCACAGATACGCAGTATTTT. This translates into CSADGSEEGTDTQYF.

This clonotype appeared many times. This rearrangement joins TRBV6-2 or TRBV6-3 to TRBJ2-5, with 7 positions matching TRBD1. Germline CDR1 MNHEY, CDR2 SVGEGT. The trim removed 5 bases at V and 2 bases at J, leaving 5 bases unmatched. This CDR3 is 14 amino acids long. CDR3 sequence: CASSRQGGQETQYF. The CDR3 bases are TGTGCCAGCAGTCGACAGGGTGGGCAAGAGACCCAGTACTTC.

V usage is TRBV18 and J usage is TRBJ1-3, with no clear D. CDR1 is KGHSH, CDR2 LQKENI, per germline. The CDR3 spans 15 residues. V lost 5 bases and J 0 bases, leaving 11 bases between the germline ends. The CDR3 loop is CASSVQGTSGNTIYF. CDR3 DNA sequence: TGTGCCAGCTCAGTGCAAGGCACCTCTGGAAACACCATATATTTT.

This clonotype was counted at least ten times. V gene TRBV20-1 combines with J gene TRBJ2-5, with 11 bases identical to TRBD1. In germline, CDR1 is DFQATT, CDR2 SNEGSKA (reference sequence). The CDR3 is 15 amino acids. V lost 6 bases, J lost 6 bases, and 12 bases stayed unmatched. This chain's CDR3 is CSAETGTGGGQTQYF. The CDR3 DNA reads TGCAGTGCAGAAACCGGGACAGGGGGAGGACAGACCCAGTACTTC.

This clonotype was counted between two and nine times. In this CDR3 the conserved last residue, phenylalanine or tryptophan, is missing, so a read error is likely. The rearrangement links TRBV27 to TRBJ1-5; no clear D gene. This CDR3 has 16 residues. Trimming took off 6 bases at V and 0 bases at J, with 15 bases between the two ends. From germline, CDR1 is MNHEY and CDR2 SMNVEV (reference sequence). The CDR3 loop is CASSPIDYYSNQPQHS. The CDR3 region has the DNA TGTGCCAGCAGCCCCATCGACTATTATAGCAATCAGCCCCAGCATTCT.

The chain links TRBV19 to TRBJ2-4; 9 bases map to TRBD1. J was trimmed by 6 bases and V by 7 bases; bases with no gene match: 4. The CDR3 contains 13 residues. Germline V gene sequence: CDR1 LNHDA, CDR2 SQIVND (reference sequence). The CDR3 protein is CASNEGQGNIQYF. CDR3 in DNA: TGTGCCAGTAACGAGGGACAGGGAAACATTCAGTACTTC. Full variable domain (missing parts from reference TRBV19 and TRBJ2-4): DGGITQSPKYLFRKEGQNVTLSCEQNLNHDAMYWYRQDPGQGLRLIYYSQIVNDFQKGDIAEGYSVSREKKESFPLTVTSAQKNPTAFYLCASNEGQGNIQYFGAGTRLSVL.

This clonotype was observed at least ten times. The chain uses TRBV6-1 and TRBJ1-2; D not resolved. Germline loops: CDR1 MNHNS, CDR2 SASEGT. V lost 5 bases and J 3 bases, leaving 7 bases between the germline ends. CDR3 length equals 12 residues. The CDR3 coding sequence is TGTGCCAGCAGTTTTACCTACTATGGCTACACCTTC. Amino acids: CASSFTYYGYTF.

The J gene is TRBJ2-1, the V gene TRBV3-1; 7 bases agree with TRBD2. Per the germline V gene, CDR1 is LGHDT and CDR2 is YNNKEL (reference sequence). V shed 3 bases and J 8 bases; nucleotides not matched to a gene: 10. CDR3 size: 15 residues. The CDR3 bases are TGTGCCAGCAGCCATTACCAGGGAGGGGTTCATGAGCAGTTCTTC. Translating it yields CASSHYQGGVHEQFF.

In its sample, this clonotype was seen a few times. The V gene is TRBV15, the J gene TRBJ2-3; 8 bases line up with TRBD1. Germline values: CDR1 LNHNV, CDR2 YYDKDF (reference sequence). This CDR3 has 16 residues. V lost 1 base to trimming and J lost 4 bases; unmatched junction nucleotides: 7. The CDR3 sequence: CATSRAGGRSADTQYF. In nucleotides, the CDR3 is TGTGCCACCAGCAGAGCAGGGGGCCGATCCGCAGATACGCAGTATTTT.

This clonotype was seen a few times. The CDR3 nucleotides are TGTGCCAGTAGTAAATCGATCTCTGGAAACACCATATATTTT. This gives the protein CASSKSISGNTIYF. The rearrangement uses TRBV19 and TRBJ1-3; D uncertain. V was cut by 4 bases and J by 0 bases, with 7 bases left in between. The CDR3 has 14 amino acids. Looked up from germline, CDR1 is LNHDA and CDR2 is SQIVND (reference sequence).

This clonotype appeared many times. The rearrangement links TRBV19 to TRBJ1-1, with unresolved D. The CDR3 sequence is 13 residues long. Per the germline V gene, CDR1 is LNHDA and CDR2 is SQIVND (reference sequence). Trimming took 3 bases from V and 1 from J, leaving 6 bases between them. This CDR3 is CASSIGRNTEAFF. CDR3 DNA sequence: TGTGCCAGTAGTATCGGACGGAACACTGAAGCTTTCTTT.

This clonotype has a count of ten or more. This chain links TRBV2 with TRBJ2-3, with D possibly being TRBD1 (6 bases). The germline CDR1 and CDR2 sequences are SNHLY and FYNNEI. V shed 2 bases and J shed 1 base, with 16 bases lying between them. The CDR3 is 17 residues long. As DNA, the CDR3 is TGTGCCAGCAGTGAATTAAGGGGGTTCTCCGGCACAGATACGCAGTATTTT. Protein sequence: CASSELRGFSGTDTQYF.

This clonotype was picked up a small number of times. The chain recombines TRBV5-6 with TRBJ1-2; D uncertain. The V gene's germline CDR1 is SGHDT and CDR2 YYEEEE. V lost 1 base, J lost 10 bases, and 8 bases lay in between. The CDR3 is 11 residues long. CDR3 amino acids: CASSLSLSYTF. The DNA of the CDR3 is TGTGCCAGCAGCTTGTCATTATCCTACACCTTC.

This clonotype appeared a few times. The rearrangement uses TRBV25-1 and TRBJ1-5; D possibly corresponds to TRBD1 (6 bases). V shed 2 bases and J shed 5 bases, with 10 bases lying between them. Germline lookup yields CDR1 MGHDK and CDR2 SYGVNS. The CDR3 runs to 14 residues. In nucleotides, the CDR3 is TGTGCCAGCAGTGAAGTTGGGGGGCATCAGCCCCAGCATTTT. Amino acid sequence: CASSEVGGHQPQHF.